This TCR beta chain was identified in a study of blood T cell repertoires in COVID-19. As for the study in general: Material from acute and convalescent COVID-19 was sourced from the United States, Italy and Spain.

This CDR3 comprises 13 residues. The ends were cut back, 4 bases at V and 6 bases at J, with 11 bases in the middle. CDR1 and CDR2 (germline): MRHNA, SNTAGT. In the original analysis: Reference gene primer amplification gave nucleated cell count estimates. Sequenced by immunoSEQ multiplex PCR; TCRdb stores in-frame clones only, minus some. The V and J calls and the clone size are those of that table, but D and trimming were determined from the DNA. The sample lists some 190,000 clones; roughly 88% were seen once. The clonotype originates from a man aged 60 to 69 with acute or convalescent COVID-19. Material: peripheral blood. The chain links TRBV6-4 to TRBJ2-3; D might be TRBD2 (6 bases). The CDR3 protein is CASSVRTMDTQYF. The CDR3 coding sequence is TGTGCCAGCAGTGTAAGGACTATGGATACGCAGTATTTT.